The 3 T cell receptor beta chains listed next were all sequenced from one sample in a study of blood T cell repertoires in COVID-19. The data were produced by immunoSEQ multiplex PCR, yet TCRdb's version contains in-frame clones alone and is incomplete. The data hold roughly 170,000 clones, with roughly 80% observed a single time. The sequenced material came from PBMCs or T cells enriched from blood (not recorded which). The receptor source for this set is a woman between 45 and 65 years old who had recovered from COVID-19.

The rearrangement uses TRBV19 and TRBJ1-2; 9 nucleotides agree with TRBD1. Germline V gene sequence: CDR1 LNHDA, CDR2 SQIVND (reference sequence). This CDR3 comprises 14 residues. The V segment lost 10 bases and the J segment 3 bases; nucleotides outside the gene matches: 9. CDR3 nucleotide sequence: TGTGCCACATCCATGGACAGGGGCGACTATGGCTACACCTTC. Protein sequence: CATSMDRGDYGYTF.

This clone was observed a single time. This chain joins TRBV11-2 and TRBJ1-6; possible D gene TRBD1, 6 bases. The CDR3 covers 15 residues. CDR1 is SGHAT and CDR2 is FQNNGV in the germline V gene. The V and J ends lost 1 base and 7 bases respectively, with 11 bases between them. DNA of the CDR3: TGTGCCAGCAGCTTAGCGCCAGGGGTGAATTCACCCCTCCACTTT. Translating it yields CASSLAPGVNSPLHF.

The chain employs TRBV3-1 (or the pseudogene TRBV3-2) and TRBJ1-3; D gene ambiguous. CDR3 length equals 14 residues. Trimming removed 1 base at V and 7 bases at J, with 11 bases between. The germline V gene encodes CDR1 LGHDT and CDR2 YNNKEL (reference sequence). The CDR3 DNA reads TGTGCCAGCAGCCAAGGGTCAGGCTGGAACACCATATATTTT. Its protein product is CASSQGSGWNTIYF.